These T cell receptor beta chains were read from a single sample in a study of cytotoxic CD8 clonotypes in ibrutinib-treated CLL. Assay: immunoSEQ multiplex PCR; the TCRdb copy retains only in-frame clones and omits some. The data hold some 200,000 clones, with around 70% observed a single time. The sequencing here drew on PBMCs, taken after 12 months of ibrutinib treatment. Receptor source: a human donor with chronic lymphocytic leukemia. CDR3s include the opening cysteine and the closing phenylalanine or tryptophan. D genes are given only for firm matches. Only part of the rows carry a size: once, few, many, or a class if the clone is expanded.

CDR3 length: 18
clone size: .
J gene: TRBJ1-6
V gene: TRBV29-1
D gene: TRBD1
CDR3 protein: CSVEVFIRDSSYNSPLHF
CDR3 DNA: TGCAGCGTTGAAGTCTTTATTAGGGACAGCTCCTATAATTCACCCCTCCACTTT

CDR3 length: 14
clone size: .
J gene: TRBJ1-2
V gene: TRBV6-5
D gene: TRBD1
CDR3 protein: CASRSTGALYGYTF
CDR3 DNA: TGTGCCAGCAGATCAACAGGGGCCCTCTATGGCTACACCTTC

CDR3 length: 16
clone size: few
J gene: TRBJ1-6
V gene: TRBV5-1
D gene: .
CDR3 protein: CASSPYQAGYNSPLHF
CDR3 DNA: TGCGCCAGCAGCCCCTACCAGGCAGGTTATAATTCACCCCTCCACTTT

CDR3 length: 15
clone size: .
J gene: TRBJ1-1
V gene: TRBV2
D gene: .
CDR3 protein: CASSPLGWGGGEAFF
CDR3 DNA: TGTGCCAGCAGCCCATTAGGGTGGGGAGGGGGTGAAGCTTTCTTT

CDR3 length: 16
clone size: .
J gene: TRBJ2-4
V gene: TRBV7-2
D gene: .
CDR3 protein: CASSPLQTGAKNIQYF
CDR3 DNA: TGTGCCAGCAGCCCGCTACAGACAGGAGCCAAAAACATTCAGTACTTC

CDR3 length: 14
clone size: .
J gene: TRBJ1-4
V gene: TRBV18
D gene: TRBD1
CDR3 protein: CASSPRTGQEKLFF
CDR3 DNA: TGTGCCAGCTCACCACGGACAGGGCAGGAAAAACTGTTTTTT

CDR3 length: 15
clone size: .
J gene: TRBJ1-2
V gene: TRBV5-4
D gene: .
CDR3 protein: CASSPPGREPYGYTF
CDR3 DNA: TGTGCCAGCAGCCCCCCCGGCAGGGAGCCCTATGGCTACACCTTC

CDR3 length: 15
clone size: once
J gene: TRBJ2-6
V gene: TRBV7-2
D gene: TRBD1
CDR3 protein: CASIRQGSGANVLTF
CDR3 DNA: TGTGCCAGCATCAGACAGGGCTCTGGGGCCAACGTCCTGACTTTC

CDR3 length: 14
clone size: .
J gene: TRBJ2-7
V gene: TRBV5-6
D gene: .
CDR3 protein: CASSLTTSGREQYF
CDR3 DNA: TGTGCCAGCAGCTTAACGACCAGCGGGCGCGAGCAGTACTTC

CDR3 length: 14
clone size: .
J gene: TRBJ1-2
V gene: TRBV10-3
D gene: TRBD1
CDR3 protein: CAIRAQGINYGYTF
CDR3 DNA: TGTGCCATCAGGGCACAGGGGATCAACTATGGCTACACCTTC

CDR3 length: 16
clone size: once
J gene: TRBJ2-1
V gene: TRBV5-1
D gene: TRBD2
CDR3 protein: CASSLTSGTGMNEQFF
CDR3 DNA: TGCGCCAGCAGCTTGACTAGCGGGACGGGGATGAATGAGCAGTTCTTC

CDR3 length: 13
clone size: few
J gene: TRBJ1-5
V gene: TRBV30
D gene: .
CDR3 protein: CAWSPDGNQPQHF
CDR3 DNA: TGTGCCTGGAGTCCCGACGGTAATCAGCCCCAGCATTTT

CDR3 length: 15
clone size: .
J gene: TRBJ2-1
V gene: TRBV11-2
D gene: TRBD2
CDR3 protein: CASSWGLGLGNEQFF
CDR3 DNA: TGTGCCAGCAGCTGGGGACTAGGTTTGGGAAATGAGCAGTTCTTC

CDR3 length: 16
clone size: few
J gene: TRBJ1-2
V gene: TRBV14
D gene: .
CDR3 protein: CASSQDTGHTNYGYTF
CDR3 DNA: TGTGCCAGCAGCCAAGATACCGGGCATACTAACTATGGCTACACCTTC

CDR3 length: 15
clone size: .
J gene: TRBJ2-3
V gene: TRBV5-1
D gene: TRBD2
CDR3 protein: CASYAGGSKTGTQYF
CDR3 DNA: TGCGCCAGCTACGCGGGGGGCTCTAAAACGGGGACGCAGTATTTT

CDR3 length: 15
clone size: .
J gene: TRBJ1-4
V gene: TRBV7-3
D gene: .
CDR3 protein: CASRRWGLINEKLFF
CDR3 DNA: TGTGCCAGCAGACGGTGGGGACTGATAAATGAAAAACTGTTTTTT

CDR3 length: 17
clone size: once
J gene: TRBJ1-5
V gene: TRBV7-2
D gene: TRBD1
CDR3 protein: CASSMAKGAVGNQPQHF
CDR3 DNA: TGTGCCAGCAGCATGGCAAAGGGGGCAGTGGGCAATCAGCCCCAGCATTTT

CDR3 length: 15
clone size: .
J gene: TRBJ2-3
V gene: TRBV9
D gene: .
CDR3 protein: CASSVGQTLTDTQYF
CDR3 DNA: TGTGCCAGCAGCGTAGGGCAGACCTTAACAGATACGCAGTATTTT

CDR3 length: 12
clone size: many
J gene: TRBJ1-2
V gene: TRBV30
D gene: .
CDR3 protein: CAWSRANYGYTF
CDR3 DNA: TGTGCCTGGAGTAGGGCTAACTATGGCTACACCTTC

CDR3 length: 17
clone size: .
J gene: TRBJ1-3
V gene: TRBV7-6
D gene: TRBD1
CDR3 protein: CASSQGNRGVNGNTIYF
CDR3 DNA: TGTGCCAGCAGCCAGGGGAACAGGGGAGTTAATGGAAACACCATATATTTT

CDR3 length: 18
clone size: .
J gene: TRBJ1-6
V gene: TRBV7-9
D gene: .
CDR3 protein: CASRARAVEGVYNSPLHF
CDR3 DNA: TGTGCCAGCCGGGCGCGAGCAGTAGAAGGCGTGTATAATTCACCCCTCCACTTT

CDR3 length: 14
clone size: .
J gene: TRBJ2-2
V gene: TRBV6-4
D gene: .
CDR3 protein: CASRWGANTGELFF
CDR3 DNA: TGTGCCAGCAGGTGGGGGGCGAACACCGGGGAGCTGTTTTTT

CDR3 length: 17
clone size: .
J gene: TRBJ2-2
V gene: TRBV11-2
D gene: .
CDR3 protein: CASSWPRVGGNTGELFF
CDR3 DNA: TGTGCCAGCAGCTGGCCCCGGGTGGGGGGGAACACCGGGGAGCTGTTTTTT

CDR3 length: 11
clone size: .
J gene: TRBJ2-7
V gene: TRBV30
D gene: .
CDR3 protein: CAWSLGYEQYF
CDR3 DNA: TGTGCCTGGAGTTTGGGTTACGAGCAGTACTTC

CDR3 length: 12
clone size: .
J gene: TRBJ1-1
V gene: TRBV10-1
D gene: TRBD1
CDR3 protein: CASSDRGTEKFF
CDR3 DNA: TGCGCCAGCAGTGATCGGGGGACAGAGAAGTTCTTT

CDR3 length: 13
clone size: .
J gene: TRBJ1-1
V gene: TRBV4-1
D gene: .
CDR3 protein: CASSRGTTTEAFF
CDR3 DNA: TGCGCCAGCAGCCGGGGGACGACAACTGAAGCTTTCTTT

CDR3 length: 13
clone size: .
J gene: TRBJ2-7
V gene: TRBV2
D gene: .
CDR3 protein: CASSEEHIGEQYF
CDR3 DNA: TGTGCCAGCAGTGAAGAACACATAGGCGAGCAGTACTTC

CDR3 length: 13
clone size: once
J gene: TRBJ2-7
V gene: TRBV27
D gene: .
CDR3 protein: CASSRDRRYEQYF
CDR3 DNA: TGTGCCAGCAGTCGGGACCGCCGGTACGAGCAGTACTTC

CDR3 length: 16
clone size: .
J gene: TRBJ2-1
V gene: TRBV19
D gene: .
CDR3 protein: CASRPLTGRTYNEQFF
CDR3 DNA: TGTGCCAGTAGACCCCTGACAGGGAGGACCTACAATGAGCAGTTCTTC

CDR3 length: 13
clone size: few
J gene: TRBJ2-2
V gene: TRBV4-1
D gene: .
CDR3 protein: CASSLGNTGELFF
CDR3 DNA: TGCGCCAGCAGTCTGGGGAACACCGGGGAGCTGTTTTTT

CDR3 length: 12
clone size: few
J gene: TRBJ1-1
V gene: TRBV29-1
D gene: .
CDR3 protein: CSVGTLNTEAFF
CDR3 DNA: TGCAGCGTTGGCACACTGAACACTGAAGCTTTCTTT

CDR3 length: 14
clone size: .
J gene: TRBJ2-1
V gene: TRBV9
D gene: .
CDR3 protein: CASSVAWKYNEQFF
CDR3 DNA: TGTGCCAGCAGCGTAGCATGGAAGTACAATGAGCAGTTCTTC

CDR3 length: 15
clone size: once
J gene: TRBJ1-6
V gene: TRBV29-1
D gene: TRBD1
CDR3 protein: CSVEAQGDFASPLHF
CDR3 DNA: TGCAGCGTTGAAGCACAGGGGGATTTCGCTTCACCCCTCCACTTT

CDR3 length: 13
clone size: .
J gene: TRBJ2-2
V gene: TRBV18
D gene: .
CDR3 protein: CASSQRITGELFF
CDR3 DNA: TGTGCCAGCTCACAGAGGATCACCGGGGAGCTGTTTTTT

CDR3 length: 11
clone size: .
J gene: TRBJ2-7
V gene: TRBV18
D gene: .
CDR3 protein: CASRSYYEQYF
CDR3 DNA: TGTGCCAGCCGATCATACTACGAGCAGTACTTC

CDR3 length: 12
clone size: .
J gene: TRBJ1-1
V gene: TRBV29-1
D gene: .
CDR3 protein: CSVEPGNTEAFF
CDR3 DNA: TGCAGCGTTGAGCCAGGGAACACTGAAGCTTTCTTT

CDR3 length: 13
clone size: .
J gene: TRBJ1-2
V gene: TRBV5-1
D gene: .
CDR3 protein: CASSHREGYGYTF
CDR3 DNA: TGCGCCAGCAGCCACCGGGAGGGCTATGGCTACACCTTC

CDR3 length: 17
clone size: .
J gene: TRBJ1-5
V gene: TRBV5-8
D gene: TRBD1
CDR3 protein: CASSHRGQGNSNQPQHF
CDR3 DNA: TGTGCCAGCAGCCATCGAGGACAGGGGAATAGCAATCAGCCCCAGCATTTT

CDR3 length: 15
clone size: .
J gene: TRBJ2-2
V gene: TRBV7-9
D gene: TRBD2
CDR3 protein: CASNPSGVYTGELFF
CDR3 DNA: TGTGCCAGCAACCCTAGCGGAGTCTACACCGGGGAGCTGTTTTTT

CDR3 length: 15
clone size: .
J gene: TRBJ2-7
V gene: TRBV11-2
D gene: TRBD1
CDR3 protein: CASSFWGQGSSEQYF
CDR3 DNA: TGTGCCAGCAGCTTTTGGGGACAGGGGTCCAGCGAGCAGTACTTC

CDR3 length: 11
clone size: .
J gene: TRBJ1-2
V gene: TRBV20-1
D gene: .
CDR3 protein: CSASGSSGYTF
CDR3 DNA: TGCAGTGCTTCAGGGAGTAGTGGCTACACCTTC

CDR3 length: 16
clone size: .
J gene: TRBJ1-2
V gene: TRBV4-3
D gene: .
CDR3 protein: CASSPLGVGFNYGYTF
CDR3 DNA: TGCGCCAGCAGCCCCTTGGGGGTGGGTTTTAACTATGGCTACACCTTC